These T cell receptor beta chains were read from a single sample in a study of blood T cell repertoires in COVID-19. Assay: immunoSEQ multiplex PCR; the TCRdb copy retains only in-frame clones and omits some. The sample consists of over 150,000 clones, about 85% of them appearing once. The source material was peripheral blood. The receptors come from a man older than 75 with COVID-19, enrolled during active disease. CDR3s include the opening cysteine and the closing phenylalanine or tryptophan. Each record gives: J gene, D gene, V gene, CDR3 length, clone size, CDR3 DNA, CDR3 protein. A D gene is named only where the DNA matches it firmly. The size field is filled for only some rows; it gives once, few, many or a size class.

j_gene: TRBJ1-4
d_gene: TRBD1
v_gene: TRBV6-5
len: 15
abundance: -
CDR3nt: TGTGCCAGCAGTCTCGGACAGGGGCTAAAGGAAAAACTGTTTTTT
CDR3aa: CASSLGQGLKEKLFF

j_gene: TRBJ2-2
d_gene: -
v_gene: TRBV7-9
len: 17
abundance: -
CDR3nt: TGTGCCAGCAGCCCCCCGGCGGGCCCTTCTAACACCGGGGAGCTGTTTTTT
CDR3aa: CASSPPAGPSNTGELFF

j_gene: TRBJ1-6
d_gene: -
v_gene: TRBV12-5
len: 12
abundance: once
CDR3nt: TGTGCTAGTGGTTTGGTACAGGTCCCCCTCCACTTT
CDR3aa: CASGLVQVPLHF

j_gene: TRBJ1-6
d_gene: TRBD1
v_gene: TRBV4-1
len: 15
abundance: -
CDR3nt: TGCGCCAGCAGCTCACAGGGGGCCGGGAATTCACCCCTCCACTTT
CDR3aa: CASSSQGAGNSPLHF

j_gene: TRBJ1-5
d_gene: -
v_gene: TRBV6-2/TRBV6-3
len: 16
abundance: -
CDR3nt: TGTGCCAGCAGTTCGGGGGGGGCCAGGGGCAATCAGCCCCAGCATTTT
CDR3aa: CASSSGGARGNQPQHF

j_gene: TRBJ2-7
d_gene: -
v_gene: TRBV27
len: 14
abundance: once
CDR3nt: TGTGCCACCCGGGGGGCAGGGAGCTCCTACGAGCAGTACTTC
CDR3aa: CATRGAGSSYEQYF

j_gene: TRBJ2-1
d_gene: TRBD2
v_gene: TRBV7-9
len: 19
abundance: -
CDR3nt: TGTGCCAGCAGCTTAGGTAGCGGGGGGGCCTTGATCTCCTACAATGAGCAGTTCTTC
CDR3aa: CASSLGSGGALISYNEQFF

j_gene: TRBJ1-4
d_gene: -
v_gene: TRBV18
len: 11
abundance: -
CDR3nt: TGTGCCAGCTCACCTGGCGAAAAACTGTTTTTT
CDR3aa: CASSPGEKLFF

j_gene: TRBJ2-5
d_gene: TRBD1
v_gene: TRBV5-4
len: 14
abundance: -
CDR3nt: TGTGCCAGCAGCTTGTCAATGGGACAGGAGACCCAGTACTTC
CDR3aa: CASSLSMGQETQYF

j_gene: TRBJ2-2
d_gene: TRBD2
v_gene: TRBV4-1
len: 18
abundance: -
CDR3nt: TGCGCCAGCAGCCTCCGACTAGCGGGGGGCCAGAACACCGGGGAGCTGTTTTTT
CDR3aa: CASSLRLAGGQNTGELFF

j_gene: TRBJ1-1
d_gene: -
v_gene: TRBV24-1
len: 13
abundance: few
CDR3nt: TGTGCCACCAGTGCCGGGGTGAACACTGAAGCTTTCTTT
CDR3aa: CATSAGVNTEAFF

j_gene: TRBJ1-4
d_gene: TRBD1
v_gene: TRBV19
len: 14
abundance: few
CDR3nt: TGTGCCAGTAGTAAGACAGGGGGCGTTGAAAAACTGTTTTTT
CDR3aa: CASSKTGGVEKLFF

j_gene: TRBJ2-5
d_gene: TRBD2
v_gene: TRBV27
len: 15
abundance: once
CDR3nt: TGTGCCAGCAGTTTACGGGGGGGCCGGCAAGAGACCCAGTACTTC
CDR3aa: CASSLRGGRQETQYF

j_gene: TRBJ1-1
d_gene: TRBD1
v_gene: TRBV5-4
len: 14
abundance: -
CDR3nt: TGTGCCAGCAGCGTCCGGGACAGGAGAGCTGAAGCTTTCTTT
CDR3aa: CASSVRDRRAEAFF

j_gene: TRBJ1-3
d_gene: TRBD1
v_gene: TRBV19
len: 15
abundance: -
CDR3nt: TGTGCCAGTAGTGGCCGGGACAGCTCTGGAAACACCATATATTTT
CDR3aa: CASSGRDSSGNTIYF

j_gene: TRBJ2-3
d_gene: TRBD2
v_gene: TRBV7-3
len: 18
abundance: -
CDR3nt: TGTGCCAGCAGCTCCGTCCCCCCAGCGGGGGAGATCACAGATACGCAGTATTTT
CDR3aa: CASSSVPPAGEITDTQYF

j_gene: TRBJ2-7
d_gene: -
v_gene: TRBV6-1
len: 13
abundance: -
CDR3nt: TGTGCCAGCAGTCGGGACATCTCCTACGAGCAGTACTTC
CDR3aa: CASSRDISYEQYF

j_gene: TRBJ2-5
d_gene: -
v_gene: TRBV10-3
len: 12
abundance: -
CDR3nt: TGTGCCATCAGTGGCGGAGAAGAGACCCAGTACTTC
CDR3aa: CAISGGEETQYF

j_gene: TRBJ1-5
d_gene: -
v_gene: TRBV7-2
len: 16
abundance: -
CDR3nt: TGTGCCAGCAGCCCTATAGCGGGGACGAGCAATCAGCCCCAGCATTTT
CDR3aa: CASSPIAGTSNQPQHF

j_gene: TRBJ2-1
d_gene: -
v_gene: TRBV7-3
len: 17
abundance: once
CDR3nt: TGTGCCAGCAGCTTAAACCCGACAGGTGCCTCCTACAATGAGCAGTTCTTC
CDR3aa: CASSLNPTGASYNEQFF

j_gene: TRBJ1-2
d_gene: TRBD1
v_gene: TRBV19
len: 14
abundance: -
CDR3nt: TGTGCCAGTAGTATACTAGCAGGGGGCTATGGCTACACCTTC
CDR3aa: CASSILAGGYGYTF

j_gene: TRBJ2-4
d_gene: -
v_gene: TRBV10-2
len: 16
abundance: -
CDR3nt: TGCGCCAGCAGTGAGTCAGGTGCGGCCTTCAAAAACATTCAGTACTTC
CDR3aa: CASSESGAAFKNIQYF

j_gene: TRBJ2-3
d_gene: TRBD2
v_gene: TRBV5-1
len: 16
abundance: -
CDR3nt: TGCGCCAGCAGCTCAGGACTAGCGGGGGGCTTAGATACGCAGTATTTT
CDR3aa: CASSSGLAGGLDTQYF

j_gene: TRBJ2-3
d_gene: -
v_gene: TRBV7-3
len: 15
abundance: -
CDR3nt: TGTGCCAGCAGCTTAATGGGCAGGGGAACAGATACGCAGTATTTT
CDR3aa: CASSLMGRGTDTQYF

j_gene: TRBJ1-1
d_gene: TRBD1
v_gene: TRBV18
len: 15
abundance: few
CDR3nt: TGTGCCAGCTCACCCCAACAGGGGCCTAACACTGAAGCTTTCTTT
CDR3aa: CASSPQQGPNTEAFF

j_gene: TRBJ2-3
d_gene: -
v_gene: TRBV5-1
len: 14
abundance: once
CDR3nt: TGCGCCAGCAGCTTGTGGGCAGGGCCGGAGACGCAGTATTTT
CDR3aa: CASSLWAGPETQYF

j_gene: TRBJ2-7
d_gene: -
v_gene: TRBV11-3
len: 14
abundance: few
CDR3nt: TGTGCCAGCAGCCTTGGAACAGGGCTGAACGAGCAGTACTTC
CDR3aa: CASSLGTGLNEQYF

j_gene: TRBJ1-1
d_gene: -
v_gene: TRBV18
len: 13
abundance: -
CDR3nt: TGTGCCAGCTCTCTAAACGAGAACACTGAAGCTTTCTTT
CDR3aa: CASSLNENTEAFF

j_gene: TRBJ1-4
d_gene: TRBD1
v_gene: TRBV5-4
len: 16
abundance: once
CDR3nt: TGTGCCAGCAGCGCGGACAGGGTACAGGCTAATGAAAAACTGTTTTTT
CDR3aa: CASSADRVQANEKLFF

j_gene: TRBJ2-5
d_gene: TRBD2
v_gene: TRBV4-2
len: 16
abundance: -
CDR3nt: TGTGCCAGCAGCCAAGAAGCCGGGGGGAACGGAGAGACCCAGTACTTC
CDR3aa: CASSQEAGGNGETQYF